The text below deals with one TCR beta chain. Its antigen is currently not known. No qualities accompany the bases; no much larger clone lies one base away. The library was made by PCR. TCRdb names Illumina HiSeq 2500 as the instrument used. TCR library preparation used molecular barcoding, with unique molecular identifiers applied to normalize quantification of the TCRbeta repertoire. TCRdb reprocessing: public reads trimmed at Q25 with fastp, clones called with MiXCR, in-frame beta chains kept. Rows are unified per CDR3 protein, each entry keeping the most common DNA and genes. This sample holds 190,000 or so distinct CDR3 sequences; 6.5% to 7.5% were observed only once. The ten largest clones add up to roughly 3% of the sample. In the germline V gene, CDR1 corresponds to SGHRS and CDR2 to YFSETQ. The V end loses 2 bases and the J end loses 1 base, and a stretch of 7 bases separates them. The CDR3, cysteine through phenylalanine, is 13 amino acids long. This entry keeps only the CDR3 DNA: 39 bases, framed from base 1.

This sample was taken from a study of T-cell reconstitution after alpha-beta-depleted transplantation in children (TCRdb year 2016). As for the study more broadly: The study quantitatively tracked T-cell immune reconstitution after TCRalphabeta/CD19-depleted allogeneic hematopoietic cell transplantation in children using TCR repertoire profiling.

Material: PBMCs from the stem cell graft donor, obtained from the stem cell graft. The V and J segments used are TRBV5-1 and TRBJ2-7; the D gene identity is not certain. The source of this sequence is a human donor who donated a stem cell graft to a child with Wiskott-Aldrich syndrome. The nucleotide sequence reads as follows: TGCGCCAGCAGCTTACGGCCTTCCTACGAGCAGTACTTC. It translates as CASSLRPSYEQYF.